This T cell receptor (beta chain) is from a study of T cells after yellow fever vaccination. The germline V gene has CDR1 SGHDT and CDR2 YYEEEE. V was pared by 3 bases and J by 7 bases, with 8 bases between. The CDR3 covers 12 residues. In this sample, this clonotype turned up many times. The TCR cDNA carried a universal primer site and UMIs from 5'RACE template switching. Via MiXCR, TCRdb re-called the 5' RACE reads, giving one row per CDR3 protein. The sample has some 120,000 distinct CDR3 sequences; 6% to 8% are singletons. The sample here was CD4+ T cells sorted from PBMCs, taken around 10 days after the first yellow fever vaccination. This clonotype was sampled from a young man who received the YFV17D yellow fever vaccine. The gene calls are TRBV5-6 and TRBJ2-4, with D uncertain. The chain's CDR3 is CASSSTLNIQYF. DNA for the CDR3: TGTGCCAGCAGCTCAACTTTGAACATTCAGTACTTC.